This T cell receptor (beta chain) was sequenced for a study of blood T cell repertoires in COVID-19. Looking at the study overall: Italy, Spain and the United States were the sources of the convalescent and acute COVID-19 samples. PBMCs, B-cell-depleted T cells, or T cells were the source of the cDNA or gDNA that made up the material.

This CDR3 is 16 amino acids long. The junction had 9 bases not matched to a gene; V was cut back by 5 bases and J by 5 bases. Germline CDR1 and CDR2: SEHNR and FQNEAQ (reference sequence). Per the original data handling: Amplification of reference gene primers was used by the study to estimate nucleated cell counts. The repertoire was sequenced with immunoSEQ multiplex PCR; TCRdb's copy has only in-frame clones and lacks some. Clone size and the V and J calls come from that table; the DNA yielded D and trimming. Of fewer than 300,000 clones listed, approximately 90% are singletons. V and J are TRBV7-9 and TRBJ2-5; 12 bases are a match to TRBD1. This clonotype was obtained from a woman in her forties who had recovered from COVID-19. Input material: peripheral blood. The chain's CDR3 is CASSPGTGGAWETQYF. CDR3 sequence (DNA): TGTGCCAGCAGCCCAGGGACAGGGGGCGCGTGGGAGACCCAGTACTTC. The variable domain in full, with the rest retrieved from reference TRBV7-9 and TRBJ2-5, is DTGVSQNPRHKITKRGQNVTFRCDPISEHNRLYWYRQTLGQGPEFLTYFQNEAQLEKSRLLSDRFSAERPKGSFSTLEIQRTEQGDSAMYLCASSPGTGGAWETQYFGPGTRLLVL.